One T cell receptor (beta chain) is described in this entry. Germline lookup yields CDR1 MNHEY and CDR2 SVGAGI. Trimming shortened V by 8 bases and J by 5 bases, and 10 bases separated the two germline ends. The CDR3 length is 11 residues. The sample belongs to a study of blood T cell repertoires in COVID-19. As originally analysed: Nucleated cell counts were estimated from reference gene primer amplification. TCRdb keeps only in-frame clones here, not all; method: immunoSEQ multiplex PCR. The D gene and trimming were derived from the DNA, and the V and J assignments and clone size from that table. This sample has about 120,000 clones, with 82% found just once.

The receptor was isolated from a human donor in a cohort sampled during active COVID-19. The gene calls are TRBV6-5 and TRBJ2-7; a possible D gene is TRBD2 (5 bases). Specimen: peripheral blood. The CDR3 reads CASGEPNEQYF. The CDR3 coding sequence is TGTGCCAGCGGGGAGCCCAACGAGCAGTACTTC.